This T cell receptor beta chain is drawn from a study of neoadjuvant anti-PD-1 for oral cavity cancer. Here immunoSEQ multiplex PCR was the method, and the copy in TCRdb shows in-frame clones only, minus some. The sample lists around 81,000 clones, roughly 80% occurring once. CDR1 is MNHNS, CDR2 SASEGT, per germline. The ends were cut back, 3 bases at V and 4 bases at J, with 16 bases in the middle. The CDR3 spans 15 residues. This TCR derives from a person aged 35-79 years with oral cavity squamous cell carcinoma. Sequenced here: PBMCs, sampled before nivolumab (anti-PD-1) treatment. The chain links TRBV6-1 to TRBJ2-7; a weak D match, TRBD1 (5 bases). The CDR3 spells CASSDSGHMIYEQYF. CDR3 nucleotides: TGTGCCAGCAGTGATTCTGGACACATGATATACGAGCAGTACTTC.